The rows below give T cell receptor beta chains drawn from one sample of a study of cytomegalovirus exposure and HLA in healthy donors. Profiling relied on immunoSEQ multiplex PCR, and the TCRdb table lists in-frame clones only, not all of them. The table shows some 140,000 clones, with roughly 80% occurring only once. The specimen sequenced was PBMCs. All receptors derive from a man in his thirties or forties in good health and CMV-seropositive. Each CDR3 is given with its conserved first and last residue. D genes are given only for firm matches. Clone size appears in some rows only: once, few, many, or a class for an expanded clone.

TRBJ1-5,TRBV6-6,-,TRBD1,CASRRTGHSNQPQHF,TGTGCCAGCAGACGGACAGGCCATAGCAATCAGCCCCAGCATTTT
TRBJ2-3,TRBV2,-,TRBD1,CASRPGQGVWDTQYF,TGTGCCAGCAGACCGGGACAGGGGGTCTGGGATACGCAGTATTTT
TRBJ2-3,TRBV5-1,few,TRBD2,CASSDRTSTDTQYF,TGCGCCAGCAGCGACCGGACTAGCACCGATACGCAGTATTTT
TRBJ2-7,TRBV27,-,-,CASSTGWGGSYEQYF,TGTGCCAGCAGTACGGGTTGGGGGGGCAGCTACGAGCAGTACTTC
TRBJ2-2,TRBV25-1,-,-,CASSQGLNTGELFF,TGTGCCAGCAGCCAAGGACTGAACACCGGGGAGCTGTTTTTT
TRBJ2-7,TRBV7-9,-,TRBD2,CASSLARGEAYEQYF,TGTGCCAGCAGCTTGGCCCGGGGGGAAGCCTACGAGCAGTACTTC
TRBJ1-2,TRBV5-4,-,-,CASSGGGGAYGYTF,TGTGCCAGCAGTGGGGGGGGCGGGGCATATGGCTACACCTTC
TRBJ1-5,TRBV10-3,-,-,CAISEARGNQPQHF,TGTGCCATCAGTGAGGCCAGGGGAAATCAGCCCCAGCATTTT
TRBJ1-5,TRBV10-1,-,-,CASRPPGLATKSNQPQHF,TGCGCCAGCAGGCCCCCCGGTCTAGCTACTAAGAGCAATCAGCCCCAGCATTTT
TRBJ2-7,TRBV2,-,TRBD1,CASRGTASYTKQYF,TGTGCCAGCAGGGGGACAGCGTCTTATACGAAGCAGTACTTC
TRBJ2-7,TRBV5-4,-,TRBD2,CASSSREAYEQYF,TGTGCCAGCAGCTCCCGGGAGGCCTACGAGCAGTACTTC
TRBJ2-5,TRBV5-1,-,-,CASSVERLQETQYF,TGCGCCAGCAGCGTGGAGAGGCTACAAGAGACCCAGTACTTC
TRBJ1-3,TRBV19,-,TRBD1,CASSPRTGGSSGNTIYF,TGTGCCAGTAGTCCCCGGACAGGGGGATCCTCCGGAAACACCATATATTTT
TRBJ1-2,TRBV4-2,-,-,CASSLETTEYNYGYTF,TGTGCCAGCAGCCTAGAAACCACGGAGTACAACTATGGCTACACCTTC
TRBJ2-1,TRBV14,-,TRBD1,CASRPLHGQGAINEQFF,TGTGCCAGCAGACCCCTTCATGGACAGGGGGCGATCAATGAGCAGTTCTTC
TRBJ2-7,TRBV4-3,-,-,CASSQAPAYEQYF,TGCGCCAGCAGCCAAGCGCCGGCCTACGAGCAGTACTTC
TRBJ1-2,TRBV2,-,-,CASKQLYDGYTF,TGTGCCAGCAAGCAATTGTACGATGGCTACACCTTC
TRBJ2-7,TRBV6-1,-,TRBD1,CASARDRGPIHEQYF,TGTGCCAGCGCCCGGGACAGGGGGCCGATCCACGAGCAGTACTTC
TRBJ2-7,TRBV28,-,TRBD1,CASRTGTDPYEQYF,TGTGCCAGCAGAACCGGGACAGACCCCTACGAGCAGTACTTC
TRBJ2-3,TRBV5-4,-,TRBD2,CASSPRLAGSTDTQYF,TGTGCCAGCAGCCCCCGACTAGCGGGCAGCACAGATACGCAGTATTTT
TRBJ2-7,TRBV27,-,-,CASSPSHRDLRVYEQYF,TGTGCCAGCAGTCCCTCCCACAGGGATTTGCGAGTCTACGAGCAGTACTTC
TRBJ1-5,TRBV7-8,once,-,CASSPAGKYSNQPQHF,TGTGCCAGCAGCCCGGCCGGGAAATATAGCAATCAGCCCCAGCATTTT
TRBJ1-5,TRBV19,-,TRBD1,CASRVTGGGRQPQHF,TGTGCCAGTAGGGTAACAGGGGGCGGTCGGCAGCCCCAGCATTTT
TRBJ1-2,TRBV10-2,-,TRBD1,CASGNTPGQGDGYTF,TGCGCTAGCGGAAACACCCCGGGACAGGGGGACGGCTACACCTTC
TRBJ2-2,TRBV2,-,TRBD1,CASNQGQGGTGELFF,TGTGCCAGCAACCAAGGACAGGGAGGCACCGGGGAGCTGTTTTTT
TRBJ2-7,TRBV4-3,few,TRBD2,CASSQELAGIYEQYF,TGCGCCAGCAGCCAAGAACTAGCGGGGATCTACGAGCAGTACTTC
TRBJ2-3,TRBV27,-,-,CASRSGPVHTDTQYF,TGTGCCAGCAGATCAGGGCCGGTACACACAGATACGCAGTATTTT
TRBJ1-2,TRBV9,-,TRBD1,CASSASDRVDYGYTF,TGTGCCAGCAGCGCGTCAGACAGGGTAGACTATGGCTACACCTTC
TRBJ2-7,TRBV6-1,-,TRBD2,CASSEGGLADPSYEQYF,TGTGCCAGCAGTGAAGGAGGACTAGCGGATCCCTCCTACGAGCAGTACTTC
TRBJ2-1,TRBV27,-,-,CASRRRDWINEQFF,TGTGCCAGCAGACGCCGGGACTGGATAAATGAGCAGTTCTTC
TRBJ2-2,TRBV19,-,-,CASSVSTSNTGELFF,TGTGCCAGTAGTGTAAGTACTTCGAACACCGGGGAGCTGTTTTTT
TRBJ2-1,TRBV6-5,-,-,CASSSLDSSYNEQFF,TGTGCCAGCAGTTCCCTCGATAGCTCCTACAATGAGCAGTTCTTC
TRBJ2-3,TRBV7-6,-,TRBD2,CASSFASGRADTQYF,TGTGCCAGCAGCTTCGCTAGCGGGAGGGCAGATACGCAGTATTTT
TRBJ2-7,TRBV5-1,-,-,CASSLDSPTYEQYF,TGCGCCAGCAGCTTGGACAGCCCCACCTACGAGCAGTACTTC
TRBJ2-4,TRBV21-1,-,-,CASSKGENPRSNIQYF,TGTGCCAGCAGCAAAGGCGAAAATCCGAGGTCGAACATTCAGTACTTC
TRBJ1-5,TRBV4-3,-,-,CASSPAWSGGSSQPQHF,TGCGCCAGCAGCCCGGCTTGGTCGGGGGGCTCGAGTCAGCCCCAGCATTTT
TRBJ1-2,TRBV29-1,-,TRBD1,CSVAKDRGRGYTF,TGCAGCGTCGCAAAAGACAGGGGTCGGGGCTACACCTTC
TRBJ2-2,TRBV28,-,TRBD1,CASSFSGTANTGELFF,TGTGCCAGCAGTTTTTCCGGGACAGCGAACACCGGGGAGCTGTTTTTT
TRBJ2-1,TRBV7-2,-,TRBD2,CASSSFLLAANEQFF,TGTGCCAGCAGCTCTTTCCTACTAGCGGCCAATGAGCAGTTCTTC
TRBJ1-5,TRBV6-5,medium-sized,-,CASSYSDSLTEPQHF,TGTGCCAGCAGTTACTCTGACTCCCTAACGGAGCCCCAGCATTTT
TRBJ2-7,TRBV27,-,-,CASSPPGLYEQYF,TGTGCCAGCAGCCCCCCCGGGTTATACGAGCAGTACTTC
TRBJ2-3,TRBV6-6,-,-,CASSYGIITDTQYF,TGTGCCAGCAGTTACGGCATAATCACAGATACGCAGTATTTT
TRBJ2-1,TRBV9,-,-,CASSPQGATYNEQFF,TGTGCCAGCAGCCCCCAAGGAGCGACCTACAATGAGCAGTTCTTC